The present T cell receptor beta chain was sequenced within a study of cytomegalovirus exposure and HLA in healthy donors. At the level of the study: From donors who were HLA-typed, an early data release held 80 million to 95 million unique TCRs.

It was with 60 Vbeta and 13 Jbeta primers that the PCR ran. TCRdb's table, derived via immunoSEQ multiplex PCR, lists solely in-frame clones and lacks some. The sample holds about 190,000 clones, 60% to 80% seen once. The CDR3 is made up of 14 amino acids. CDR1 MDHEN and CDR2 SYDVKM come from the germline V gene. Trimming took off 6 bases at V and 6 bases at J, with 18 bases between the two ends. This receptor was taken from a woman between 18 and 29 years old in good health and CMV-seronegative. Sequencing was carried out using PBMCs. This sequence joins TRBV28 and TRBJ2-7, with D tentatively TRBD1 (6 bases). Here the CDR3 DNA reads TGTGCCAGCAGGACCCAGGGGTCCTCTTTCGAGCAGTACTTC. It yields the protein CASRTQGSSFEQYF.